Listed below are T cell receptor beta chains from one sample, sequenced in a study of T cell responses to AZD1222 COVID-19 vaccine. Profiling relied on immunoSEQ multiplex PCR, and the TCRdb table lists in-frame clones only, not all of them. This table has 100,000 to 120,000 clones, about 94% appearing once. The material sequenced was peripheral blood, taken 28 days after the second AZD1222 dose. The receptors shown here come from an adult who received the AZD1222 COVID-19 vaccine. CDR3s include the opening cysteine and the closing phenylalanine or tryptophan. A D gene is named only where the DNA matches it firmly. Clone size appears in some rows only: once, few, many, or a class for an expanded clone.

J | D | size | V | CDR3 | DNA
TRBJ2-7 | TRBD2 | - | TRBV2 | CATIAGTYEQYF | TGTGCCACCATAGCGGGAACCTACGAGCAGTACTTC
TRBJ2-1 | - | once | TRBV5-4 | CASSFKDGRGHNEQFF | TGTGCCAGCAGCTTCAAGGATGGCCGGGGGCACAATGAGCAGTTCTTC
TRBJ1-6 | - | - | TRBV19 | CASGPVAYHSYNSPLHF | TGTGCCAGTGGGCCCGTGGCGTACCACTCCTATAATTCACCCCTCCACTTT
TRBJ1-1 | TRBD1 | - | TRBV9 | CASSAGDRGWTEAFF | TGTGCCAGCAGCGCAGGGGACAGGGGGTGGACTGAAGCTTTCTTT
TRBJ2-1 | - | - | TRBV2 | CASPYNEQFF | TGTGCCAGTCCGTACAATGAGCAGTTCTTC
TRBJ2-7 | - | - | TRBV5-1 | CASSSQGTPSYEQYF | TGCGCCAGCAGCTCACAGGGTACCCCATCCTACGAGCAGTACTTC
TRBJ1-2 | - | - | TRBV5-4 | CASSSGKGLAGYTF | TGTGCCAGCAGCTCGGGGAAAGGGTTGGCTGGCTACACCTTC
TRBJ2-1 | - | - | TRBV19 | CASSILLTSNEQFF | TGTGCCAGTAGTATCCTCCTTACTTCCAATGAGCAGTTCTTC
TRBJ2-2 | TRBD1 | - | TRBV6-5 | CASSGTGLTELFF | TGTGCCAGCAGCGGGACAGGGTTAACGGAGCTGTTTTTT
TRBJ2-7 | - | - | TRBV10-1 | CASSETKGTGVYEQYF | TGCGCCAGCAGTGAAACAAAAGGGACTGGAGTCTACGAGCAGTACTTC
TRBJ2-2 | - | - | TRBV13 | CASSLGQYSRNTGELFF | TGTGCCAGCAGCTTAGGCCAGTACAGCAGGAACACCGGGGAGCTGTTTTTT
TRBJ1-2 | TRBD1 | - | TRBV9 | CASSVATSLGQFVYGYTF | TGTGCCAGCAGCGTAGCTACGAGTTTGGGACAGTTCGTCTATGGCTACACCTTC
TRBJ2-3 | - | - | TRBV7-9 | CASSAVKRSDTQYF | TGTGCCAGCAGCGCAGTGAAGCGGAGCGATACGCAGTATTTT
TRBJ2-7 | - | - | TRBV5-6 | CASSRFGQREAYEQYF | TGTGCCAGCAGCCGATTCGGCCAGAGGGAGGCCTACGAGCAGTACTTC
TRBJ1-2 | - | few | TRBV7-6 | CASSLGGASAGYTF | TGTGCCAGCAGCTTAGGGGGGGCGTCGGCTGGCTACACCTTC
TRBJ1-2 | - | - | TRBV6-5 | CASSDQGIGYTF | TGTGCCAGCAGCGACCAGGGAATTGGCTACACCTTC
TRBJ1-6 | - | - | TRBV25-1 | CASSARDSSSYNSPLHF | TGTGCCAGCAGTGCAAGGGACTCCAGCTCCTATAATTCACCCCTCCACTTT
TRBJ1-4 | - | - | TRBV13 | CASSLSGGASWPGTTNEKLFF | TGTGCCAGCAGTCTCTCTGGGGGAGCCTCCTGGCCCGGTACAACTAATGAAAAACTGTTTTTT
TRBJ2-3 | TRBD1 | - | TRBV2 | CASSGTTGPTDTQYF | TGTGCCAGCAGTGGGACGACAGGGCCCACGGATACGCAGTATTTT
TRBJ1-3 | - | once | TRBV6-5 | CASLREIGTIYF | TGTGCCAGCCTTCGGGAAATTGGCACCATATATTTT
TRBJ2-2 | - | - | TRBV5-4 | CASSYHLSGVGEDTGELFF | TGTGCCAGCAGCTATCACCTTTCTGGGGTTGGGGAAGACACCGGGGAGCTGTTTTTT
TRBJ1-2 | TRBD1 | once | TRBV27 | CASSGAQGAGGYTF | TGTGCCAGCAGTGGCGCCCAGGGGGCTGGGGGCTACACCTTC
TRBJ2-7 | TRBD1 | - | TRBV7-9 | CASSRRDRGGTYEQYF | TGTGCCAGCAGCCGAAGGGACAGGGGGGGAACCTACGAGCAGTACTTC
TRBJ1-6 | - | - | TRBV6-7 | CANGVSGGGNSPLHF | TGTGCCAATGGCGTTAGCGGGGGCGGGAATTCACCCCTCCACTTT
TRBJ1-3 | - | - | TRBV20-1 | CSASGAESGNTIYF | TGCAGTGCTAGTGGGGCAGAATCTGGAAACACCATATATTTT
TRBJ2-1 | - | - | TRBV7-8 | CASSLEASVPSKTYNEQFF | TGTGCCAGCAGCTTAGAGGCTAGCGTACCCTCTAAAACCTACAATGAGCAGTTCTTC
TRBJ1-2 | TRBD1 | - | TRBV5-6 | CASSFDRDVGYTF | TGTGCCAGCAGCTTCGACAGGGATGTTGGCTACACCTTC
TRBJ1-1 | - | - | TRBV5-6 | CASRFMNTEAFF | TGTGCCAGCAGGTTTATGAACACTGAAGCTTTCTTT
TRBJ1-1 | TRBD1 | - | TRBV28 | CASSHEPDRDAEAFF | TGTGCCAGCAGCCACGAACCAGACAGGGACGCGGAAGCTTTCTTT
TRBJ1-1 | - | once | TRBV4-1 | CASNLVLGVNTEAFF | TGCGCCAGCAACCTCGTCTTGGGGGTGAACACTGAAGCTTTCTTT
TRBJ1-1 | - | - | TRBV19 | CASSVDLGGDTEAFF | TGTGCCAGTAGTGTGGACCTCGGTGGAGACACTGAAGCTTTCTTT
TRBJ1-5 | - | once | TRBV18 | CASSPTGNQPQHF | TGTGCCAGCTCACCAACGGGGAACCAGCCCCAGCATTTT
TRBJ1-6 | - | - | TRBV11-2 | CASSPARGGSPLHF | TGTGCCAGCAGCCCGGCGCGGGGCGGATCACCCCTCCACTTT
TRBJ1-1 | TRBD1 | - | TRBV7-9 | CASSQQGLYTEAFF | TGTGCCAGCAGCCAACAGGGGTTGTACACTGAAGCTTTCTTT
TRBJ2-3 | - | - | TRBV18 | CASSPYKIGIAVSTDTQYF | TGTGCCAGCTCACCATATAAAATTGGAATAGCGGTTAGCACAGATACGCAGTATTTT
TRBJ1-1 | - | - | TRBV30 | CAWTRQTYGVEAFF | TGTGCCTGGACCCGACAGACGTATGGGGTTGAAGCTTTCTTT
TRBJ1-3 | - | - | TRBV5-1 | CASSPESGNTIYF | TGCGCCAGCAGCCCGGAATCTGGAAACACCATATATTTT
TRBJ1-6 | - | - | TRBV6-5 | CASSRDRTYSPLHF | TGTGCCAGCAGCAGGGACCGGACTTATTCACCCCTCCACTTT
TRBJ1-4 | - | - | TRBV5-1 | CASSWGGVEFNEKLFF | TGCGCCAGCAGCTGGGGAGGAGTGGAGTTCAATGAAAAACTGTTTTTT
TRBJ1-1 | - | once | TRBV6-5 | CASTGRLNTEAFF | TGTGCCAGCACTGGACGGTTGAACACTGAAGCTTTCTTT
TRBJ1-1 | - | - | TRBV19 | CASSKIGTEAFF | TGTGCCAGTAGCAAAATCGGGACAGAAGCTTTCTTT
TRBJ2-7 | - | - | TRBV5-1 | CASRGNAKQYF | TGCGCCAGCAGAGGGAACGCTAAGCAGTACTTC
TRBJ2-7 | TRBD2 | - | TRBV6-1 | CASSEAGTSGSYEQYF | TGTGCCAGCAGTGAGGCCGGGACTAGCGGGAGTTACGAGCAGTACTTC
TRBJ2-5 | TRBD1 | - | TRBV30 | CAWRSGTGGETQYF | TGTGCCTGGAGATCCGGGACAGGAGGTGAGACCCAGTACTTC
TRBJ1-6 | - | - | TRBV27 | CASTSPWRQGPHNSPLHF | TGTGCCAGCACAAGCCCATGGCGGCAGGGGCCACATAATTCACCCCTCCACTTT
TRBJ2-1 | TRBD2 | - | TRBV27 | CASSFYSGSNEQFF | TGTGCCAGCAGTTTTTATAGCGGGAGCAATGAGCAGTTCTTC